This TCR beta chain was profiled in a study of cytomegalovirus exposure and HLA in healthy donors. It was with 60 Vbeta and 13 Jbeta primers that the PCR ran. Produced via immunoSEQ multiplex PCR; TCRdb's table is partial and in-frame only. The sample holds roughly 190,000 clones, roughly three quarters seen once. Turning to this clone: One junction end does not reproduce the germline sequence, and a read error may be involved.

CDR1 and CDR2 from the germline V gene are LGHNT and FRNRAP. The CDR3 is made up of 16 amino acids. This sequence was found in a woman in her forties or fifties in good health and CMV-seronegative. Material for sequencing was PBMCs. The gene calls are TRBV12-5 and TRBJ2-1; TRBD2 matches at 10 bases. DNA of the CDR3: TGTGCTAGTGGCTTGGAGGCTCTAGCGGGAGCCAATGAGCAGTTCTTC. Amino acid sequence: CASGLEALAGANEQFF.